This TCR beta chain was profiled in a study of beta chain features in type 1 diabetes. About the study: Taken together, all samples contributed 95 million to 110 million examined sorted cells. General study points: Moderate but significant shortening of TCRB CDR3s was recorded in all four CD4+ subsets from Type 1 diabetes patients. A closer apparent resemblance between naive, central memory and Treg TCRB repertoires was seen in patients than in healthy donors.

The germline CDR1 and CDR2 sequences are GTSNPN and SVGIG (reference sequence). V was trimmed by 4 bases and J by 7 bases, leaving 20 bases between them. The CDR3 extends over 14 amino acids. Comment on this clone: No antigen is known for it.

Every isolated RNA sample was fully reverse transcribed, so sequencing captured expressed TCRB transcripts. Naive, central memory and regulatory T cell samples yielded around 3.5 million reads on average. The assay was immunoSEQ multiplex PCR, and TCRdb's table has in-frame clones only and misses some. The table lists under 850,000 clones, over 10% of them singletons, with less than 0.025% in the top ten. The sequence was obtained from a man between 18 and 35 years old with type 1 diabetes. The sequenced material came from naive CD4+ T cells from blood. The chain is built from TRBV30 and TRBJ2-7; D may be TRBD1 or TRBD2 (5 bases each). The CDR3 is CAWKVRGSGVEQYF. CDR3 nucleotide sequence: TGTGCCTGGAAAGTGAGGGGCAGTGGTGTTGAGCAGTACTTC.